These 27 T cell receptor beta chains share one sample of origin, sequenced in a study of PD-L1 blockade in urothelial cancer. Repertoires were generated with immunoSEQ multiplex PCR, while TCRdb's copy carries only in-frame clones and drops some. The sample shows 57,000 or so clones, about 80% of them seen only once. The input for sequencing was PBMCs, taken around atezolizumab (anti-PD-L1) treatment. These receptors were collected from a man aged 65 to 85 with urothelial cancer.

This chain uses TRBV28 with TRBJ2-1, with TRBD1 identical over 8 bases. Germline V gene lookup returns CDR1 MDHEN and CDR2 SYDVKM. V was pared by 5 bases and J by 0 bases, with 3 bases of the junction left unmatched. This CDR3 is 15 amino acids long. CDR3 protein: CASSETGGSYNEQFF. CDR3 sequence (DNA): TGTGCCAGCAGTGAAACAGGGGGCTCCTACAATGAGCAGTTCTTC.

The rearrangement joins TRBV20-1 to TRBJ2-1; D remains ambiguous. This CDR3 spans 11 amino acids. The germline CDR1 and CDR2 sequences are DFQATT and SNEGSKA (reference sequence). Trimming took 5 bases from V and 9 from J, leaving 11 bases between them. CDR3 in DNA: TGCAGTGCTGTTCTAGTTCCTGAGCAGTTCTTC. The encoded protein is CSAVLVPEQFF.

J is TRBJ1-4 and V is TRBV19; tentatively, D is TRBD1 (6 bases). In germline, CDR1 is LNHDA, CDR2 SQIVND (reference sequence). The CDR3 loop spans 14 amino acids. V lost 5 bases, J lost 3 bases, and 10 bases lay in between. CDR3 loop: CASSGGPPNEKLFF. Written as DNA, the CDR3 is TGTGCCAGTAGTGGGGGCCCCCCTAATGAAAAACTGTTTTTT.

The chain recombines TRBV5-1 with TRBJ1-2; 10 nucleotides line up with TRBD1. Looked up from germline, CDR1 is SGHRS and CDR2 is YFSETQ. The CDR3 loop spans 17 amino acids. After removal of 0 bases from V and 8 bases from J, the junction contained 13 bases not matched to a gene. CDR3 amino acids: CASSLDVGTGVSGGYTF. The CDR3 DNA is TGCGCCAGCAGCTTGGACGTCGGGACAGGGGTTTCCGGAGGCTACACCTTC.

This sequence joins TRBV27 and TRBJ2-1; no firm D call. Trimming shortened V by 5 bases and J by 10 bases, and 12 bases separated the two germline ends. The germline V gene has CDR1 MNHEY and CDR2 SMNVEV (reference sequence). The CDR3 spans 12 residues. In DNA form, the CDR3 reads TGTGCCAGCAGTCCTTATGCAGGCGAGCAGTTCTTC. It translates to CASSPYAGEQFF.

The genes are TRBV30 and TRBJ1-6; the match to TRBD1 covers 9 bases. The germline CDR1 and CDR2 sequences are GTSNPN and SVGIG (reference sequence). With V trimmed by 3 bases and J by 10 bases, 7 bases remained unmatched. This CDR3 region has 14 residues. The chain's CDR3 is CAWSITGGRSPLHF. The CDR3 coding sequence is TGTGCCTGGAGCATTACAGGGGGCAGATCACCCCTCCACTTT. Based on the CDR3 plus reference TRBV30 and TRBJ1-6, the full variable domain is SQTIHQWPATLVQPVGSPLSLECTVEGTSNPNLYWYRQAAGRGLQLLFYSVGIGQISSEVPQNLSASRPQDRQFILSSKKLLLSDSGFYLCAWSITGGRSPLHFGNGTRLTVT.

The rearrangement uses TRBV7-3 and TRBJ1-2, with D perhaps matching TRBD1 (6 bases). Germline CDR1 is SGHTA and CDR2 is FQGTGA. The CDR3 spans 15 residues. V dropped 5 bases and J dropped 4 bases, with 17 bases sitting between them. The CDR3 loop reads CASSPNGGHGYGYTF. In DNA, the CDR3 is TGTGCCAGCAGCCCAAACGGGGGGCACGGCTATGGCTACACCTTC.

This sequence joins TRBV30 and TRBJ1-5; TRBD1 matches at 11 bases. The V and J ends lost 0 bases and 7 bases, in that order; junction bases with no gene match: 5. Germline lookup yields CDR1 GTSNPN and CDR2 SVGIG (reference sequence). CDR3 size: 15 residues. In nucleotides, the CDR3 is TGTGCCTGGAGTGTACGGACAGGGGGCGGGCAGCCCCAGCATTTT. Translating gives CAWSVRTGGGQPQHF.

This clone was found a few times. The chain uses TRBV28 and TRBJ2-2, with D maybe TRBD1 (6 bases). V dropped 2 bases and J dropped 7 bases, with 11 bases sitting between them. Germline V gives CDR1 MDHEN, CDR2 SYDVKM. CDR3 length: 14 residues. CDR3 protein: CASSLGQLIGELFF. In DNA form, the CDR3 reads TGTGCCAGCAGTTTAGGACAGCTAATCGGGGAGCTGTTTTTT.

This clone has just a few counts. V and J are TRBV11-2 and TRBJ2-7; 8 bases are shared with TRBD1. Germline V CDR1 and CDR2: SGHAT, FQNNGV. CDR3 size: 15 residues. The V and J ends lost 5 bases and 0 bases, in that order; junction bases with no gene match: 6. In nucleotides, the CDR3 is TGTGCCAGCAGCGTCGACAGGGGAAGCTCCTACGAGCAGTACTTC. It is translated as CASSVDRGSSYEQYF.

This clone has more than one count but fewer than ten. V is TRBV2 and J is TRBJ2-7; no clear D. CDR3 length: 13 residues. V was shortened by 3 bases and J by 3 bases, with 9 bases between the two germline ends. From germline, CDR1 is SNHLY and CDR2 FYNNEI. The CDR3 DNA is TGTGCCAGCAGTGAGGGCATCGACTACGAGCAGTACTTC. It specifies CASSEGIDYEQYF.

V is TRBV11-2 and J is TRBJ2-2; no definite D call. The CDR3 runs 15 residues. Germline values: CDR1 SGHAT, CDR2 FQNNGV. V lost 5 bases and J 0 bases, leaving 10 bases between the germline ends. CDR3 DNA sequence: TGTGCCAGCAGCGTAGGACGGGCGAACACCGGGGAGCTGTTTTTT. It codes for CASSVGRANTGELFF.

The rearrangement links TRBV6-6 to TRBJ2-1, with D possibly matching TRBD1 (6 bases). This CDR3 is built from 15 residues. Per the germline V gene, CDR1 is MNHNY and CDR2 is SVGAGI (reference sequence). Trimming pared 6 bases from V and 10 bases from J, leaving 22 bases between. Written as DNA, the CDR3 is TGTGCCAGCAGGTCCAGGGGATCGCAGGGATTCGAGCAGTTCTTC. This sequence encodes CASRSRGSQGFEQFF.

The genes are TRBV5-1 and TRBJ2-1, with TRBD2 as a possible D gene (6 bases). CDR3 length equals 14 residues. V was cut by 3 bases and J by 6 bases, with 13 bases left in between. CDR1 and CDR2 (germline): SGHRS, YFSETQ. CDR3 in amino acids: CASSWGTRGNEQFF. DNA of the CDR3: TGCGCCAGCAGCTGGGGGACTCGGGGCAATGAGCAGTTCTTC.

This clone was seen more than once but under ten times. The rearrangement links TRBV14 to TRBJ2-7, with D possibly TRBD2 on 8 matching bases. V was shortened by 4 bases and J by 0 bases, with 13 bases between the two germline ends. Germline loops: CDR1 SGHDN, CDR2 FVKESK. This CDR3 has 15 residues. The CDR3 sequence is CASSPGGDSSYEQYF. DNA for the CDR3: TGTGCCAGCAGCCCGGGAGGGGACAGCTCCTACGAGCAGTACTTC.

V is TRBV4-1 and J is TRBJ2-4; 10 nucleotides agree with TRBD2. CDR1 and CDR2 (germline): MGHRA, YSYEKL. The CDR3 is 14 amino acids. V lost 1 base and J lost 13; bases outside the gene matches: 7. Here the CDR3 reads CASSQVQAGGSQYF. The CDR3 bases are TGCGCCAGCAGCCAAGTCCAAGCGGGAGGGTCCCAGTACTTC.

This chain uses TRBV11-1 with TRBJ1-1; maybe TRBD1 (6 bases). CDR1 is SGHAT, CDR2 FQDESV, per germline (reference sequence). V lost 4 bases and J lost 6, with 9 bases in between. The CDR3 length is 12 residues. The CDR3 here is CASSSNRAEAFF. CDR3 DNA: TGTGCCAGCAGCTCTAACAGGGCTGAAGCTTTCTTT.

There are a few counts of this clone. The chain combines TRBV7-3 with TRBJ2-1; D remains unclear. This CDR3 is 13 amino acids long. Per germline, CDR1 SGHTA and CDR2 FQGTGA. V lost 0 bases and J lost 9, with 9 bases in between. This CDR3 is CASSLTSSGEQFF. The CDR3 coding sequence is TGTGCCAGCAGCTTAACTAGCTCGGGTGAGCAGTTCTTC.

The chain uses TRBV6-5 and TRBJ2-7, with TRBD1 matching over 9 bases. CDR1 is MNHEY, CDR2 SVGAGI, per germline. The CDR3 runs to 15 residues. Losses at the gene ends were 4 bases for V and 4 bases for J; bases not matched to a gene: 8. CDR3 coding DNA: TGTGCCAGCAGTTCGCCGGACAGGGGAACGTACGAGCAGTACTTC. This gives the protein CASSSPDRGTYEQYF.

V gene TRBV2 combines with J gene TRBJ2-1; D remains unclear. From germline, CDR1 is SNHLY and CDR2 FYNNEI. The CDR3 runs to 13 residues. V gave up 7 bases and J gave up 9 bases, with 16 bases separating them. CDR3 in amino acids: CASNLFARIEQFF. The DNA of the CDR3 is TGTGCCAGCAACCTGTTTGCTAGAATTGAGCAGTTCTTC. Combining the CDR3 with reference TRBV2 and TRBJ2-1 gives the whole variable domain EPEVTQTPSHQVTQMGQEVILRCVPISNHLYFYWYRQILGQKVEFLVSFYNNEISEKSEIFDDQFSVERPDGSNFTLKIRSTKLEDSAMYFCASNLFARIEQFFGPGTRLTVL.

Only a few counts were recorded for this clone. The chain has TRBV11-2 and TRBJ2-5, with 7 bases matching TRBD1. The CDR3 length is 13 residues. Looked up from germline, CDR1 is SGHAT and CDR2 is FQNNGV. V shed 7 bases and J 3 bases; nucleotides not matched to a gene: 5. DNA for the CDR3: TGTGCCAGCAACCCGGGACAGAAAGAGACCCAGTACTTC. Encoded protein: CASNPGQKETQYF.

The CDR3 region has the DNA TGTGCCAGCAGACCGGACAGGACCTTTACGGAACAAGCTTTCTTT. As protein: CASRPDRTFTEQAFF. The chain has TRBV2 and TRBJ1-1; 7 bases are shared with TRBD1. The germline CDR1 and CDR2 sequences are SNHLY and FYNNEI. The CDR3 consists of 15 residues. Trimming cost V 6 bases and J 9 bases; bases outside gene matches: 16.

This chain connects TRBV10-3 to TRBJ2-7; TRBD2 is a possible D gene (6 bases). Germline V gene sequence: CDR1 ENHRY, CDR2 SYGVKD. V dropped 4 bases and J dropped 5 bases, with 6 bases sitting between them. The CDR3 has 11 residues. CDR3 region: CAISAGDEQYF. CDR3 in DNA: TGTGCCATCAGTGCGGGGGACGAGCAGTACTTC.

CDR3 bases: TGTGCCAGCAGCCCCCAGCCTCGCGGCGAGCAGTACTTC. Residues: CASSPQPRGEQYF. The V call is TRBV9, the J call TRBJ2-7, with D unclear. V lost 4 bases and J 6 bases, leaving 14 bases between the germline ends. The CDR3 is 13 residues long. In germline, CDR1 is SGDLS, CDR2 YYNGEE. Based on the CDR3 plus reference TRBV9 and TRBJ2-7, the full variable domain is DSGVTQTPKHLITATGQRVTLRCSPRSGDLSVYWYQQSLDQGLQFLIQYYNGEERAKGNILERFSAQQFPDLHSELNLSSLELGDSALYFCASSPQPRGEQYFGPGTRLTVT.

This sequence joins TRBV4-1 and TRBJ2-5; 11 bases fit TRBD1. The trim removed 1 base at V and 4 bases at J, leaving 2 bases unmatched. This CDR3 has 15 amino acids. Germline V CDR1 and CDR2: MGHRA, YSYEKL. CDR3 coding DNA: TGCGCCAGCAGCCAAGCAGGGACAGGGGGAGAGACCCAGTACTTC. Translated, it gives CASSQAGTGGETQYF.

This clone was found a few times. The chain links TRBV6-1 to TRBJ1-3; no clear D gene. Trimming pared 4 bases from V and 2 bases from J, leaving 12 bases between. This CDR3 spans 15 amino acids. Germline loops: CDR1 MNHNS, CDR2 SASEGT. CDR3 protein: CASSAWEGAGNTIYF. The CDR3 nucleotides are TGTGCCAGCAGTGCCTGGGAGGGAGCTGGAAACACCATATATTTT.

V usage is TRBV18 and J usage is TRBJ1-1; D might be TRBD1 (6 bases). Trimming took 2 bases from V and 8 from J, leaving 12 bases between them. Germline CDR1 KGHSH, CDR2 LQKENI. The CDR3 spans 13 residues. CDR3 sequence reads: CASSPGDRLEAFF. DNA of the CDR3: TGTGCCAGCTCACCAGGAGACAGGCTCGAAGCTTTCTTT.